These T cell receptor beta chains were read from a single sample in a study of CD8+ T cells in alopecia areata. Produced via immunoSEQ multiplex PCR; TCRdb's table is partial and in-frame only. Among under 200,000 clones listed, roughly 65% were seen once. The sample in question was CD4+ T cells sorted from blood, obtained at week 4, from a patient treated with tofacitinib. The receptors stem from a human donor with alopecia areata. Both conserved end residues are part of each CDR3. Each record gives: J gene, clone size, D gene, V gene, CDR3 DNA, CDR3 protein. A D gene is named only where the DNA matches it firmly. Clone sizes are given selectively: once, few, many, or a class where the clone is expanded.

>TRBJ2-3|-|-|TRBV5-4
TGTGCCAGCAGCTTGGGCGTCTATGAGGGTACGCAGTATTTT
CASSLGVYEGTQYF
>TRBJ2-5|-|TRBD1|TRBV4-2
TGTGCCAGCAGCCAGGACAGGGCCCAAGAGACCCAGTACTTC
CASSQDRAQETQYF
>TRBJ2-1|few|TRBD2|TRBV10-3
TGTGCCGTTCGACTAGCGGGGACCAACAATGAGCAGTTCTTC
CAVRLAGTNNEQFF
>TRBJ1-6|few|TRBD1|TRBV27
TGTGCCAGCCAGGGACAGGGGATCGCCTCACCCCTCCACTTT
CASQGQGIASPLHF
>TRBJ2-3|-|-|TRBV5-4
TGTGCCAGTGGGGACCCGCGCACAGATACGCAGTATTTT
CASGDPRTDTQYF
>TRBJ2-1|few|TRBD1|TRBV29-1
TGCAGCGCAGGGGGTATCTACAATGAGCAGTTCTTC
CSAGGIYNEQFF
>TRBJ2-7|-|-|TRBV4-2
TGTGCCAGCAGCCAAGTTTCCTACGAGCAGTACTTC
CASSQVSYEQYF
>TRBJ1-2|-|-|TRBV27
TGTGCCAGCAGTTACGGGGGAGGTTATGGCTACACCTTC
CASSYGGGYGYTF
>TRBJ2-5|once|-|TRBV29-1
TGCAGCGTTGTTAACAGGGAGCAAGAGACCCAGTACTTC
CSVVNREQETQYF
>TRBJ2-3|-|-|TRBV27
TGTGCCAGCAGCGGACCTTATACGCAGTATTTT
CASSGPYTQYF
>TRBJ1-1|-|-|TRBV2
TGTGCCAGCCATTACGGACAGATGAACACTGAAGCTTTCTTT
CASHYGQMNTEAFF
>TRBJ2-5|-|-|TRBV5-1
TGCGCCAGCAGCCCGCCGACCGACCCTCAAGAGACCCAGTACTTC
CASSPPTDPQETQYF
>TRBJ2-2|-|-|TRBV6-5
TGTGCCAGCCGTCTTTACACCGGGGAGCTGTTTTTT
CASRLYTGELFF
>TRBJ1-5|-|-|TRBV30
TGTGCCTGGAGGATACAGGGCAATCAGCCCCAGCATTTT
CAWRIQGNQPQHF
>TRBJ2-1|-|TRBD1|TRBV30
TGTGCCTGGAGACCCCGGGACAGGCTCAATGAGCAGTTCTTC
CAWRPRDRLNEQFF
>TRBJ1-6|-|-|TRBV7-6
TGTGCCAGCAGTAATCCCCATTCACCCCTCCACTTT
CASSNPHSPLHF
>TRBJ1-5|-|-|TRBV7-3
TGTGCCAGCAGCTTATCCAGCAATCAGCCCCAGCATTTT
CASSLSSNQPQHF
>TRBJ2-1|-|-|TRBV20-1
TGCAGTGCTAGACAGGGGTATGAGCAGTTCTTC
CSARQGYEQFF
>TRBJ2-3|-|TRBD2|TRBV29-1
TGCAGCGTTGTAATTGGACAGGGGCTCCTAGCGGGGGGTAACTTGATTACGCAGTATTTT
CSVVIGQGLLAGGNLITQYF
>TRBJ2-5|-|-|TRBV15
TGTGCCACCAGCAGAATAGGGTGGGAGACCCAGTACTTC
CATSRIGWETQYF
>TRBJ2-2|-|TRBD1|TRBV19
TGTGCCAGCAAACAGGGGGCACAGGGGAACACCGGGGAGCTGTTTTTT
CASKQGAQGNTGELFF
>TRBJ1-2|few|TRBD1|TRBV27
TGTGCCAGCAGTTTCGACGGGACAGCCTATGGCTACACCTTC
CASSFDGTAYGYTF
>TRBJ2-1|-|TRBD2|TRBV30
TGTGCCTGGAGAGTCGCTAGCGGGGGGGCGGATTACAATGAGCAGTTCTTC
CAWRVASGGADYNEQFF
>TRBJ2-4|medium-sized|-|TRBV7-9
TGTGCCAGCAGCCTCGGCCGGTTGGGTTCCTCCAAAAACATTCAGTACTTC
CASSLGRLGSSKNIQYF
>TRBJ2-5|-|TRBD1|TRBV29-1
TGCAGCGTTGAACAGGGGGCTCATCACTTC
CSVEQGAHHF
>TRBJ2-5|-|-|TRBV18
TGTGCCAGCTCACCAGACTCCCAAGAGACCCAGTACTTC
CASSPDSQETQYF
>TRBJ1-2|-|TRBD1|TRBV10-3
TGTGCCACTAGGGACAGGGATAACTATGGCTACACCTTC
CATRDRDNYGYTF
>TRBJ2-7|once|-|TRBV30
TGTGCCTGGAGCATCAGGGGAAGGAGCTCCTACGAGCAGTACTTC
CAWSIRGRSSYEQYF
>TRBJ2-4|-|-|TRBV30
TGTGCCTGGAGTAACGGGGAGCAAAACATTCAGTACTTC
CAWSNGEQNIQYF
>TRBJ2-4|-|-|TRBV29-1
TGCAGCGTATCAACGGGGACCAAAAACATTCAGTACTTC
CSVSTGTKNIQYF
>TRBJ1-1|medium-sized|-|TRBV10-3
TGTGCCATCAACCAAAGGGGTCGAACGGAACCTGAAGCTTTCTTT
CAINQRGRTEPEAFF
>TRBJ2-1|-|TRBD2|TRBV15
TGTGCCACCAACCGGGGGAGCGGGGGGGCGAATGAGCAGTTCTTC
CATNRGSGGANEQFF
>TRBJ2-6|-|-|TRBV2
TGTGCCAGCAGGCCGGGGCTCTCTGGGGCCAACGTCCTGACTTTC
CASRPGLSGANVLTF
>TRBJ1-6|-|-|TRBV30
TGTGCCTGGAGTGTAGAAACAGGGAGGAATTCACCCCTCCACTTT
CAWSVETGRNSPLHF
>TRBJ1-2|-|TRBD1|TRBV30
TGTGCCTGGAGTGTTAGACAGGGAGAATCGGCGTACACCTTC
CAWSVRQGESAYTF
>TRBJ2-7|once|TRBD1|TRBV7-9
TGTGCCAGCAGCTCCGGGACAGCCACTAAAGAGCAGTACTTC
CASSSGTATKEQYF
>TRBJ1-1|-|-|TRBV29-1
TGCAGCATCAGGGCTAGCATGAACACTGAAGCTTTCTTT
CSIRASMNTEAFF
>TRBJ2-7|-|-|TRBV29-1
TGCAGCGTGTCAACCCAGGAAAGGCGGTACGAGCAGTACTTC
CSVSTQERRYEQYF
>TRBJ2-3|many|-|TRBV11-2
TGTGCCAGCAGATCTAGAACAGATACGCAGTATTTT
CASRSRTDTQYF
>TRBJ2-7|few|-|TRBV30
TGTGCCTGGAGTGTACCGAACAGTCAGCAGTACTTC
CAWSVPNSQQYF
>TRBJ1-5|-|TRBD1|TRBV29-1
TGCAGCGTGAAGGGGACAGGCAGCAATCAGCCCCAGCATTTT
CSVKGTGSNQPQHF
>TRBJ2-7|-|-|TRBV15
TGTGCCACCAGCAGAGATAGGTGGGCCGCAGGAGGAGTATTCTACGAGCAGTACTTC
CATSRDRWAAGGVFYEQYF
>TRBJ2-7|-|TRBD1|TRBV11-2
TGTGCCAGCAGCTTACGGGCAGGGGGCTGGCAGTACTTC
CASSLRAGGWQYF
>TRBJ1-6|-|-|TRBV5-1
TGCGCCAGCAGCTTGGAGGCAAGACCACCCCTCCACTTT
CASSLEARPPLHF
>TRBJ2-3|few|-|TRBV11-2
TGTGCCAGCAGCTTAGAACCAGGAGACACAGATACGCAGTATTTT
CASSLEPGDTDTQYF